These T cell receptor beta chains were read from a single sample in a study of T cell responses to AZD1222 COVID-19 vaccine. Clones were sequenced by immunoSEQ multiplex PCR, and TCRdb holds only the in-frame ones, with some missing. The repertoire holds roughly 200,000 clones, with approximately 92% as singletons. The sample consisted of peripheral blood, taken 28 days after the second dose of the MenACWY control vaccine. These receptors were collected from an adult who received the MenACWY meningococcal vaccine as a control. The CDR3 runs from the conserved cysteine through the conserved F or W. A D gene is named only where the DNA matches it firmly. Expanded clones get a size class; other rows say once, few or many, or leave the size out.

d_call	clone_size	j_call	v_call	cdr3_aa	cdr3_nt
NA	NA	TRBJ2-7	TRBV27	CASSLNGRKWQYF	TGTGCCAGCAGTTTAAACGGGAGAAAATGGCAGTACTTC
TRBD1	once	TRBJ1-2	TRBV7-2	CASSLGQGAYGYTF	TGTGCCAGCAGCTTAGGACAGGGGGCCTATGGCTACACCTTC
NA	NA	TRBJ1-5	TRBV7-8	CASSPDVLDILSNQPQHF	TGTGCCAGCAGCCCCGATGTTCTGGACATCCTTAGCAATCAGCCCCAGCATTTT
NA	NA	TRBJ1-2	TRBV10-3	CAISESTEGGYTF	TGTGCCATCAGTGAGTCTACCGAGGGGGGCTACACCTTC
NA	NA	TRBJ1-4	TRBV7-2	CASSFTGQRRVSEKLFF	TGTGCCAGCAGCTTTACGGGGCAGCGGAGGGTTTCAGAAAAACTGTTTTTT
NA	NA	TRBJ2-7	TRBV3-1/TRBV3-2	CASSQDRGRHPYEQYF	TGTGCCAGCAGCCAAGATCGGGGGAGACATCCCTACGAGCAGTACTTC
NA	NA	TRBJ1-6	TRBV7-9	CASSHQGLGSPLHF	TGTGCCAGCAGCCACCAGGGGTTGGGCTCACCCCTCCACTTT
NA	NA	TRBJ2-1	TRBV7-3	CASSPEASSYNEQFF	TGTGCCAGCAGCCCGGAGGCTAGCTCCTACAATGAGCAGTTCTTC
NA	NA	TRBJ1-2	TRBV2	CASSERQEYGYTF	TGTGCCAGCAGTGAAAGGCAGGAATACGGCTACACCTTC
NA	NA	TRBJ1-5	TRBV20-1	CSARGGQPQHF	TGCAGTGCTAGAGGTGGTCAGCCCCAGCATTTT
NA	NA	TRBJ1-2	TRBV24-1	CATSDLSGTHGYTF	TGTGCCACCAGTGATTTATCCGGGACACATGGCTACACCTTC
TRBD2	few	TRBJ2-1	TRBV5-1	CASSSGTSLNNEQFF	TGCGCCAGCAGCTCAGGGACTAGCCTCAACAATGAGCAGTTCTTC
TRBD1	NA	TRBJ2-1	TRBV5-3	CARSLRRQGAYNEQFF	TGTGCCAGAAGCTTGCGTCGGCAGGGGGCATACAATGAGCAGTTCTTC
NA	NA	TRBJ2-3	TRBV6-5	CASLRPPDTQYF	TGTGCCAGCCTTCGACCCCCAGATACGCAGTATTTT
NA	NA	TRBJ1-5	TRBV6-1	CASSESKIPNQPQHF	TGTGCCAGCAGTGAAAGTAAGATACCTAATCAGCCCCAGCATTTT
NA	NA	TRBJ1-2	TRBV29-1	CSAPPPGGYGYTF	TGCAGCGCCCCCCCGCCCGGGGGCTATGGCTACACCTTC
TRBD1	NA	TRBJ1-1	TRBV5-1	CASSPQGAENTEAFF	TGCGCCAGCAGCCCACAGGGGGCGGAGAACACTGAAGCTTTCTTT
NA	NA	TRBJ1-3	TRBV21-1	CASSRWTVGNTIYF	TGTGCCAGCAGCAGATGGACGGTTGGAAACACCATATATTTT
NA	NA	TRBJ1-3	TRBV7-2	CASSLGQGNTIYF	TGTGCCAGCAGCCTTGGACAGGGAAACACCATATATTTT
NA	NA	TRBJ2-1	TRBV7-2	CASSLISLALYNEQFF	TGTGCCAGCAGCTTAATCAGTTTAGCTCTATACAATGAGCAGTTCTTC
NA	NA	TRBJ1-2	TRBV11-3	CASSPPGGSYGYTF	TGTGCCAGCAGCCCCCCCGGGGGTAGCTATGGCTACACCTTC
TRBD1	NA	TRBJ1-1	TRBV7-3	CASGPSGRGTEAFF	TGTGCCAGCGGACCGTCGGGCAGGGGGACTGAAGCTTTCTTT
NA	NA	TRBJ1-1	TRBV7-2	CASSLIPTMNTEAFF	TGTGCCAGCAGCTTAATTCCAACTATGAACACTGAAGCTTTCTTT
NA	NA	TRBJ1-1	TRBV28	CASSFGGMDTEAFF	TGTGCCAGCAGTTTTGGCGGGATGGACACTGAAGCTTTCTTT
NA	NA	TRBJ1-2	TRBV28	CATGADGYTF	TGTGCCACGGGCGCGGATGGCTACACCTTC
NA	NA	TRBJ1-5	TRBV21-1	CASSIDPGLQPQHF	TGTGCCAGCAGCATCGACCCAGGACTTCAGCCCCAGCATTTT